This T cell receptor (beta chain) was observed in a study of PD-1 blockade in classical Hodgkin lymphoma (dated by TCRdb to 2020 to 2022). In the study overall: To define a peripheral blood immune signature of response to PD-1 blockade in classical Hodgkin lymphoma, the study combined TCR beta sequencing with CyTOF.

What this sample's time point label stands for: newly diagnosed, previously untreated cHL patient sample. A Miltenyi CD4+ T cell isolation kit was used for magnetic negative selection to purify CD4+ T cells from thawed PBMCs. As a comparison group for the relapsed/refractory trial patients, PBMCs from patients with newly diagnosed, previously untreated classical Hodgkin lymphoma were sequenced. Peripheral blood was collected in 8 mL Vacutainer Cell Preparation Tubes, from which PBMCs were isolated by centrifugation and then cryopreserved. Purified CD4+ and CD8+ fractions were prepared only for cases where an additional PBMC sample was available. Magnetically labelled cells were removed on LS columns in a quadroMACS separator, and the flow-through was collected as the purified fraction. Details on this clone: Its antigen is currently not known. No base quality values were provided; no much bigger clone lies one nucleotide off.

Via the germline V gene, CDR1 is SNHLY and CDR2 FYNNEI. Taken from cysteine to phenylalanine, the CDR3 has 10 residues. Only the CDR3 part of the read is kept: 30 bases, read in frame from the first base. V drops 10 bases and J drops 5 bases, leaving 6 bases in between. Overall results and qualifications from the work: Baseline TCR diversity was reported to be lower in newly diagnosed patients than in healthy donors, and even lower in relapsed/refractory patients. The study covered only a single clinical trial cohort, and the causes of the repertoire differences, possibly disease activity or prior therapy, were still not defined.

The Qiagen DNeasy kit was used to extract genomic DNA both from unsorted PBMCs and from the negatively selected CD4+ and CD8+ fractions. TCR beta CDR3 regions were subjected to amplification by immunoSEQ multiplex PCR with primers that anneal to V and J segments. A synthetic immune receptor repertoire was used to minimize amplification bias, and any remaining bias was removed computationally after sequencing. Turning to the authors' computational methods: Repertoire diversity was quantified as the Shannon entropy index using custom Python scripts. Unsorted, CD4+ and CD8+ repertoires were analyzed separately, except in combined analyses where CD4+ and CD8+ sequences were merged in silico. TCRdb holds this immuneACCESS table with in-frame rearrangements only. Some clones are missing; in checked studies, unresolved V genes explain under half, and the rest has no known cause. V and J calls and clone size are those listed in that table; D and trimming were worked out from the DNA. For this sample there are about 30,000 clones; roughly 90% appear just once. Roughly 1.2% of the sample is in the top ten clones.

The rearrangement joined TRBV2 to TRBJ2-1, with no confidently assigned D gene. Sequenced input: CD4+ T cells from blood. The TCR originated in a human donor with classical Hodgkin lymphoma. The DNA sequence reads TGTGCCACGGCAGACAATGAGCAGTTCTTC. This encodes CATADNEQFF.